These 27 T cell receptor beta chains originate from one sample sequenced in a study of T cells in Graves' hyperthyroidism and ophthalmopathy. From RNA transcripts, TCR beta CDR3 regions were amplified. First-round RT-PCR with HTBI primers amplified the TCR CDR3 region. In TCRdb, the multiplex PCR reads were re-called with MiXCR into one record per CDR3 protein. The sample lists hundreds of thousands of distinct CDR3 sequences, over 35% occurring once. The sequenced sample consisted of blood. These receptors originate from a man aged 18 to 29 with Graves' hyperthyroidism.

This clonotype was detected a few times. The chain recombines TRBV27 with TRBJ1-5, with D possibly being TRBD1 (5 bases). Trimming took 5 bases from V and 4 from J, leaving 9 bases between them. This CDR3 spans 13 amino acids. Germline V gives CDR1 MNHEY, CDR2 SMNVEV (reference sequence). In DNA form, the CDR3 reads TGTGCCAGCAGTCCTCGACAGAATCAGCCCCAGCATTTT. This translates into CASSPRQNQPQHF.

The CDR3 region is CASRTGTSEGTQHF. The DNA of the CDR3 is TGTGCCAGCAGGACCGGGACTAGCGAGGGGACCCAGCATTTT. The chain employs TRBV14 and TRBJ1-5; the D gene is possibly TRBD1 (5 bases). The CDR3 sequence is 14 residues long. Trimming left V 6 bases short and J 11 bases short, with 20 bases between. Germline CDR1 and CDR2: SGHDN and FVKESK.

J is TRBJ2-3 and V is TRBV10-3; D ambiguous. CDR1 and CDR2 (germline): ENHRY, SYGVKD. V lost 0 bases to trimming and J lost 5 bases, with 3 bases between them. The CDR3 loop spans 12 amino acids. The CDR3 DNA reads as TGTGCCATCAGTGAGTCGAAAGATACGCAGTATTTT. It encodes CAISESKDTQYF.

This clonotype showed up many times. This chain links TRBV15 with TRBJ1-1, with D hard to call. The ends were cut back, 10 bases at V and 5 bases at J, with 20 bases in the middle. CDR1 is LNHNV, CDR2 YYDKDF, per germline (reference sequence). The CDR3 is 14 amino acids. CDR3 sequence reads: CAKSHLRGRTEAFF. CDR3 nucleotide sequence: TGTGCCAAATCACACCTACGGGGTAGGACTGAAGCTTTCTTT.

CDR3 amino acids: CASSALDRLNTEAFF. The CDR3 nucleotides read TGTGCCAGTTCTGCTTTGGACCGATTGAACACTGAAGCTTTCTTT. The chain is built from TRBV19 and TRBJ1-1, with D unresolved. The CDR3 contains 15 residues. Trimming removed 8 bases at V and 0 bases at J, with 16 bases between. Germline assignment: CDR1 LNHDA and CDR2 SQIVND (reference sequence).

This clonotype showed up many times. This chain links TRBV5-8 with TRBJ1-1; D gene unclear. This CDR3 comprises 12 residues. CDR1 SGHTS and CDR2 YDEGEE come from the germline V gene. With 7 bases removed from V and 11 bases from J, the gap between germline ends came to 18 bases. CDR3 bases: TGTGCCAGCGGATTCCAGACCACCCGTGCTTTCTTT. Translating gives CASGFQTTRAFF.

The chain employs TRBV6-5 and TRBJ1-6; 10 bases align to TRBD1. Germline V gene data show CDR1 as MNHEY and CDR2 as SVGAGI. Unmatched junction bases numbered 8, after V lost 7 bases and J lost 11 bases. CDR3 length: 14 residues. CDR3 amino acids: CASMGTGEMTPLHF. CDR3 bases: TGTGCCAGCATGGGGACAGGGGAAATGACACCCCTCCACTTT.

The rearrangement joins TRBV12-3 or TRBV12-4 to TRBJ1-1; TRBD1 is a possible D gene (5 bases). Trimming took 7 bases from V and 5 from J, leaving 17 bases between them. The CDR3 has 14 amino acids. The DNA of the CDR3 is TGTGCCAGCACTCCCGGGGGGTTGGATACTGAAGCTTTCTTT. Its protein product is CASTPGGLDTEAFF.

The rearrangement uses TRBV7-6 and TRBJ2-7; TRBD1 agrees at 7 bases. The CDR3 is made up of 15 amino acids. V trimming: 8 bases; J trimming: 5 bases; junction bases outside the gene matches: 15. Germline V gene sequence: CDR1 SGHVS, CDR2 FNYEAQ. CDR3 coding DNA: TGTGCCAGCTCACCCCCAGAGGGGACAGTCCACGAGCAGTACTTC. Amino acid sequence: CASSPPEGTVHEQYF.

Turning to this clonotype: This CDR3 is missing its conserved last phenylalanine or tryptophan, likely due to a read error. No DNA is shown, since the ends of the CDR3 on it are uncertain; the CDR3 is the one TCRdb lists. This chain connects TRBV10-3 to TRBJ2-6. Germline CDR1 is ENHRY and CDR2 is SYGVKD. The CDR3 totals 15 residues, both ends included. The CDR3 region is CAISESAAGANVLVL.

This clonotype was found many times. The chain joins TRBV29-1 to TRBJ2-2, with D possibly TRBD2 on 6 matching bases. The V end was cut by 1 base, the J end by 7 bases, with 7 bases between. This CDR3 spans 12 amino acids. Germline-derived CDR1 and CDR2 are SQVTM and ANQGSEA. The CDR3 DNA reads as TGCAGCGTTGAAGGACTAGGCGGGGAGCTGTTTTTT. Protein: CSVEGLGGELFF.

This clonotype has just a few counts. The chain joins TRBV6-1 to TRBJ1-5; D remains unclear. Trimming pared 8 bases from V and 7 bases from J, leaving 15 bases between. This CDR3 has 13 residues. CDR1 and CDR2 (germline): MNHNS, SASEGT. CDR3 sequence reads: CASGGLSGQPQHF. CDR3 DNA sequence: TGTGCCAGCGGTGGATTGAGTGGACAGCCCCAGCATTTT.

This clonotype occurred many times. The chain is built from TRBV10-3 and TRBJ2-2; D not resolved. Looked up from germline, CDR1 is ENHRY and CDR2 is SYGVKD. CDR3 length equals 14 residues. Trimming shortened V by 8 bases and J by 0 bases, and 10 bases separated the two germline ends. In DNA form, the CDR3 reads TGTGCCATCGCAAGGACCCCGAACACCGGGGAGCTGTTTTTT. Its translation is CAIARTPNTGELFF.

The chain is built from TRBV20-1 and TRBJ2-3; 8 nucleotides line up with TRBD2. Trimming removed 3 bases from V and 4 bases from J; junction bases left unmatched: 6. The CDR3 has 14 amino acids. CDR1 and CDR2 (germline): DFQATT, SNEGSKA (reference sequence). Written as DNA, the CDR3 is TGCAGTGCTAGCGTAGGGCGGGAGGCAGATACGCAGTATTTT. It specifies CSASVGREADTQYF.

This clonotype has ten or more counts. The chain joins TRBV6-1 to TRBJ1-5, with D maybe TRBD1 (6 bases). Trimming stripped 1 base from V and 3 bases from J, with 13 bases between. The CDR3 length is 16 residues. The germline CDR1 and CDR2 sequences are MNHNS and SASEGT. CDR3 sequence reads: CASSEGWTVDNQPQHF. CDR3 DNA sequence: TGTGCCAGCAGTGAAGGGTGGACAGTCGACAATCAGCCCCAGCATTTT.

The gene calls are TRBV6-5 and TRBJ2-7; D gene uncertain. The CDR3 contains 14 residues. Germline V lookup: CDR1 MNHEY, CDR2 SVGAGI. Trimming removed 8 bases from V and 1 base from J, with 15 bases in between. The CDR3 coding sequence is TGTGCCAGCTCCGAGACCGCCGAATCCTACGAGCAGTACTTC. Its protein product is CASSETAESYEQYF.

This sequence joins TRBV29-1 and TRBJ2-6, with 7 bases lining up with TRBD1. The CDR3 contains 16 residues. Trimming took 6 bases from V and 0 from J; bases not matched to a gene: 8. CDR1 SQVTM and CDR2 ANQGSEA come from the germline V gene. CDR3 residues: CSVTGQASSGANVLTF. The CDR3 DNA follows: TGCAGCGTGACCGGACAGGCGAGCTCTGGGGCCAACGTCCTGACTTTC.

Details on this clonotype: A much larger clone lies one base from this, so it may be a read error. The V and J genes are TRBV7-9 and TRBJ2-7; TRBD1 is a possible D gene (6 bases). Germline V gene data show CDR1 as SEHNR and CDR2 as FQNEAQ (reference sequence). V lost 2 bases and J 3 bases, leaving 17 bases between the germline ends. The CDR3 is made up of 16 amino acids. The DNA for the CDR3 is TGTGCCAGCAGCTTACGGCGTGGGGGCATGAACTACGAGCAGTACTTC. It translates to CASSLRRGGMNYEQYF.

This clonotype has only a few counts. This chain joins TRBV9 and TRBJ1-6; a possible D gene is TRBD1 (6 bases). From germline, CDR1 is SGDLS and CDR2 YYNGEE. The ends were cut back, 4 bases at V and 7 bases at J, with 15 bases in the middle. The CDR3 sequence is 15 residues long. In nucleotides, the CDR3 is TGTGCCAGCAGCCCAGACGGGGGCTACAATTCACCCCTCCACTTT. Protein sequence: CASSPDGGYNSPLHF.

This clonotype was detected a few times. The rearrangement uses TRBV20-1 and TRBJ1-1; 8 nucleotides line up with TRBD1. This CDR3 is 14 amino acids long. Germline V lookup: CDR1 DFQATT, CDR2 SNEGSKA (reference sequence). V shed 0 bases, J shed 6 bases, and the junction held 6 bases outside the gene matches. DNA for the CDR3: TGCAGTGCTAGAGATCTACAGGGGGGGGCTGAAGCTTTCTTT. Protein: CSARDLQGGAEAFF.

The table lists this clonotype with many counts. The chain recombines TRBV10-2 with TRBJ2-7; D is undetermined. Germline V lookup: CDR1 WSHSY, CDR2 SAAADI. Trimming cost V 0 bases and J 4 bases, with 4 bases left between them. There are 12 residues in the CDR3. This chain's CDR3 is CASSESGYEQYF. Here the CDR3 DNA reads TGCGCCAGCAGTGAGTCGGGGTACGAGCAGTACTTC.

The table lists this clonotype with many counts. The V call is TRBV20-1, the J call TRBJ1-1; perhaps TRBD1 as D (6 bases). The germline V gene encodes CDR1 DFQATT and CDR2 SNEGSKA (reference sequence). This CDR3 comprises 11 residues. V lost 5 bases to trimming and J lost 8 bases, with 12 bases between them. The CDR3 sequence is CSAPGTLEAFF. The DNA for the CDR3 is TGCAGTGCTCCCGGGACACTCGAAGCTTTCTTT.

This clonotype has a handful of counts. This rearrangement joins TRBV4-2 to TRBJ2-7, with 9 bases identical to TRBD1. The CDR3 spans 15 residues. After removal of 0 bases from V and 2 bases from J, the junction contained 2 bases not matched to a gene. Germline V gene lookup returns CDR1 LGHNA and CDR2 YNFKEQ. The CDR3 DNA follows: TGTGCCAGCAGCCAAGAAAGGGACAGGGCCTACGAGCAGTACTTC. Its translation is CASSQERDRAYEQYF.

In its sample, this clonotype was seen many times. V usage is TRBV20-1 and J usage is TRBJ1-5, with D hard to call. Per the germline V gene, CDR1 is DFQATT and CDR2 is SNEGSKA (reference sequence). This CDR3 is 12 amino acids long. The V end lost 3 bases, the J end lost 2 bases, and 5 bases lay between the germline ends. The CDR3 sequence is CSARRRNQPQHF. In DNA, the CDR3 is TGCAGTGCTAGGAGGCGCAATCAGCCCCAGCATTTT.

The chain links TRBV11-2 to TRBJ1-2; 8 nucleotides agree with TRBD1. From germline, CDR1 is SGHAT and CDR2 FQNNGV. J gave up 4 bases and V 0 bases, and 4 bases lay outside the gene matches. This CDR3 has 15 residues. The CDR3, as DNA: TGTGCCAGCAGCTTAGATCCAGGGGGCTTCTATGGCTACACCTTC. Translating gives CASSLDPGGFYGYTF. Full variable domain (missing parts from reference TRBV11-2 and TRBJ1-2): EAGVAQSPRYKIIEKRQSVAFWCNPISGHATLYWYQQILGQGPKLLIQFQNNGVVDDSQLPKDRFSAERLKGVDSTLKIQPAKLEDSAVYLCASSLDPGGFYGYTFGSGTRLTVV.

This clonotype has more than one count but fewer than ten. At one boundary the junction diverges from the germline segment, which might be a read error. The V gene is TRBV4-1, the J gene TRBJ1-2; D gene unclear. CDR3 length: 11 amino acids. Germline CDR1 MGHRA, CDR2 YSYEKL. The CDR3 region is CASSQGIKTSF. DNA of the CDR3: TGCGCCAGCAGCCAAGGGATAAAGACGAGCTTC.

The rearrangement uses TRBV7-6 and TRBJ2-5, with a tentative D call TRBD2 (6 bases). This CDR3 has 15 residues. The germline V gene encodes CDR1 SGHVS and CDR2 FNYEAQ. The ends were cut back, 1 base at V and 5 bases at J, with 14 bases in the middle. In DNA form, the CDR3 reads TGTGCCAGCAGCTTAGAAACGGGAGATCGGGAGACCCAGTACTTC. It encodes CASSLETGDRETQYF.